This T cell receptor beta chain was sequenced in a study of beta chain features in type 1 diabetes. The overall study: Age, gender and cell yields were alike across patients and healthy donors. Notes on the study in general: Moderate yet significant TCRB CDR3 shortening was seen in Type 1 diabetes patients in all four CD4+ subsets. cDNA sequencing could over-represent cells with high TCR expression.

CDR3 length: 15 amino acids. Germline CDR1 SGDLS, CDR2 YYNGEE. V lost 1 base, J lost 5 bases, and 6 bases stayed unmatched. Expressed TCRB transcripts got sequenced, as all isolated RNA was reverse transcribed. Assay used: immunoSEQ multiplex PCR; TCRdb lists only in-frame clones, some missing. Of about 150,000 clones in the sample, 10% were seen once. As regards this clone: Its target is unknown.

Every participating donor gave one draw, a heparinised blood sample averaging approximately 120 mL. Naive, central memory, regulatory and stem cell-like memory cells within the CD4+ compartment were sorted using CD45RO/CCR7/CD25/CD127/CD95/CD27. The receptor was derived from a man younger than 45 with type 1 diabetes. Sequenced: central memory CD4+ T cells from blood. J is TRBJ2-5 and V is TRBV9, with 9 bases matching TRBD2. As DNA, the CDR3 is TGTGCCAGCAGCGTAAGTCTAGCGGGATTCGAGACCCAGTACTTC. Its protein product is CASSVSLAGFETQYF.